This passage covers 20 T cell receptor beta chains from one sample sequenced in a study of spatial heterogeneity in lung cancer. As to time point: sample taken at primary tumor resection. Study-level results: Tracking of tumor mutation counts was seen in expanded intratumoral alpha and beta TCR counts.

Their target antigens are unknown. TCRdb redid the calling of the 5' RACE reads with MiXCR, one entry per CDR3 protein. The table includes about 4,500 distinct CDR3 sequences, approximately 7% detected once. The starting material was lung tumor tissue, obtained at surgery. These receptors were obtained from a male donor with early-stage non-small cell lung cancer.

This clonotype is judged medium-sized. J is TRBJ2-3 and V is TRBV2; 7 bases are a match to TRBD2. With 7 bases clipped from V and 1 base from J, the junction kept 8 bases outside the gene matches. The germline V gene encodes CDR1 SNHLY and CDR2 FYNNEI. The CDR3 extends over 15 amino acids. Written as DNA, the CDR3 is TGTGCCAGCACTGGGAGGGCTGGGGGCACAGATACGCAGTATTTT. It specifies CASTGRAGGTDTQYF.

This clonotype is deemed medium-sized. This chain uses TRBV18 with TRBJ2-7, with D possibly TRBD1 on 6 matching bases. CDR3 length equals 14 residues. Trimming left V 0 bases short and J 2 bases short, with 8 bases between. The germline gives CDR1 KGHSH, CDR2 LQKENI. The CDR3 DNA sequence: TGTGCCAGCTCACCACCGAGGGGGACCTACGAGCAGTACTTC. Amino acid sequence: CASSPPRGTYEQYF. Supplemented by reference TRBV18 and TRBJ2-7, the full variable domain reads NAGVMQNPRHLVRRRGQEARLRCSPMKGHSHVYWYRQLPEEGLKFMVYLQKENIIDESGMPKERFSAEFPKEGPSILRIQQVVRGDSAAYFCASSPPRGTYEQYFGPGTRLTVT.

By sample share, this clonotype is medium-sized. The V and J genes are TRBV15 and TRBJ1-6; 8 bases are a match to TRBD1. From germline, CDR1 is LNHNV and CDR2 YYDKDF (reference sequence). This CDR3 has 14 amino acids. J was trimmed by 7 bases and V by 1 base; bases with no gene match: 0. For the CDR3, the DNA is TGTGCCACCAGCAGAGGGACAGGGAATTCACCCCTCCACTTT. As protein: CATSRGTGNSPLHF.

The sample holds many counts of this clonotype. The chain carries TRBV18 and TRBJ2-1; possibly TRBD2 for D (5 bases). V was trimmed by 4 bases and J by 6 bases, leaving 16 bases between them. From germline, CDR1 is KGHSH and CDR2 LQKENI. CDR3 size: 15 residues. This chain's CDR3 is CASSHSSGVGNEQFF. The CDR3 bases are TGTGCCAGCTCACATTCGAGCGGAGTTGGCAATGAGCAGTTCTTC.

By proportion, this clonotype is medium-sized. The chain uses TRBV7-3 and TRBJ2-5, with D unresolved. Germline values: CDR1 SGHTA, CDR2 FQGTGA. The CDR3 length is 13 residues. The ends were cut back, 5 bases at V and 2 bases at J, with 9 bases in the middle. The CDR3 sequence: CASSRYLQETQYF. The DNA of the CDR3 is TGTGCCAGCAGCCGATATTTACAAGAGACCCAGTACTTC.

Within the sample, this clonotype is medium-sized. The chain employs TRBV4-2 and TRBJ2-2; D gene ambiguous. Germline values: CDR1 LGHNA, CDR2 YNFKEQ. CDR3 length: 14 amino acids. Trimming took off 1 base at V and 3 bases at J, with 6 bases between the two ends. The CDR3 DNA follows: TGTGCCAGCAGCCAAGGGCAGGACACCGGGGAGCTGTTTTTT. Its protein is CASSQGQDTGELFF.

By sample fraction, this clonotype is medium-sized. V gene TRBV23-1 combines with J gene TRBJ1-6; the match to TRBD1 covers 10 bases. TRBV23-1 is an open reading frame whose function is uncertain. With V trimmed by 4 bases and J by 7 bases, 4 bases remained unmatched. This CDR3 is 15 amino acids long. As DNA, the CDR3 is TGCGCCAGCAGTCCCCGGGACAGGGGAAATTCACCCCTCCACTTT. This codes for CASSPRDRGNSPLHF.

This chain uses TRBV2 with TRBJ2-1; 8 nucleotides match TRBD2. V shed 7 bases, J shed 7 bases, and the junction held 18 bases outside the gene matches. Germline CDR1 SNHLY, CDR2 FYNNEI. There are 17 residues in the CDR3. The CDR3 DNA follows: TGTGCCAGCATTTTCTCCGTGGGACTAGTGACCGGTAATGAGCAGTTCTTC. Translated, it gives CASIFSVGLVTGNEQFF.

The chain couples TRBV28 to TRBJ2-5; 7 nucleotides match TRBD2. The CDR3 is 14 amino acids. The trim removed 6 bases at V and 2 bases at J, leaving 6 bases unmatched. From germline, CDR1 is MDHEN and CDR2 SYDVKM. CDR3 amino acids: CASSRDYRQETQYF. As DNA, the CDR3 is TGTGCCAGCAGCCGGGACTATCGGCAAGAGACCCAGTACTTC.

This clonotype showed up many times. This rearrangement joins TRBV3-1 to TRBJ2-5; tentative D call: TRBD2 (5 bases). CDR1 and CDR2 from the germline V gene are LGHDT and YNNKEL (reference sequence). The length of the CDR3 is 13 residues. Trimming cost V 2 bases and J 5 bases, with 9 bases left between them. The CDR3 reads CASSQQSGETQYF. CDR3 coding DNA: TGTGCCAGCAGCCAACAGTCGGGGGAGACCCAGTACTTC.

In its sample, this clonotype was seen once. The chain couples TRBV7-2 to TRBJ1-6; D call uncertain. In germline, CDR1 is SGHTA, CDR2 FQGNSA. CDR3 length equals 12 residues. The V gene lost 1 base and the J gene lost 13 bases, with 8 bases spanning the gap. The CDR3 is CASSLGSRPLHF. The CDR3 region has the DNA TGTGCCAGCAGCTTAGGCTCCAGGCCCCTCCACTTT.

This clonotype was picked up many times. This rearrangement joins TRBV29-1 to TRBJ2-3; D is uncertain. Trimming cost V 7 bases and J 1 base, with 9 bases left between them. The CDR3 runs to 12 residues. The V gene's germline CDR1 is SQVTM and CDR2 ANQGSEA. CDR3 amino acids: CSALPRTDTQYF. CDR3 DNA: TGCAGCGCACTCCCGCGCACAGATACGCAGTATTTT.

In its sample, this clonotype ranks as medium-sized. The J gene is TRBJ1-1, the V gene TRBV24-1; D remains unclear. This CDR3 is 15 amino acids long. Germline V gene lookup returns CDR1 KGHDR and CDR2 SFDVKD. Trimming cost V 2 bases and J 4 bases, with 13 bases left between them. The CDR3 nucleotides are TGTGCCACCAGTGATTCGACCCAAGAGGGCACTGAAGCTTTCTTT. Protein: CATSDSTQEGTEAFF.

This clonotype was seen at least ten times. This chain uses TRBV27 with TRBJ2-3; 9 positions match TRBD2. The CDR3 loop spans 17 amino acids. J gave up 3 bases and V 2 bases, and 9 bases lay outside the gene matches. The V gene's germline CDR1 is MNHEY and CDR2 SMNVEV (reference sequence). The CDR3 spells CASSLIPLAGATDTQYF. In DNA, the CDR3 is TGTGCCAGCAGTTTAATCCCATTAGCGGGAGCTACAGATACGCAGTATTTT.

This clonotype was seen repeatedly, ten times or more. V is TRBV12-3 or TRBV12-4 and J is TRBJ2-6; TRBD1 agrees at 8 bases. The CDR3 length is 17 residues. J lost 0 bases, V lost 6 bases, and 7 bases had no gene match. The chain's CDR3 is CASRPGTGDSGANVLTF. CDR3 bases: TGTGCCAGCAGACCAGGGACAGGCGACTCTGGGGCCAACGTCCTGACTTTC.

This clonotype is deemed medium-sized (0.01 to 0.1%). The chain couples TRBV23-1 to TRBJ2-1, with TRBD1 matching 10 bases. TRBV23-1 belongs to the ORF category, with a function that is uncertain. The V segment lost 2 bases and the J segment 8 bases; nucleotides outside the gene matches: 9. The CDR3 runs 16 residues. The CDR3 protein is CASSQLFCGTGDEQFF. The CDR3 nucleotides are TGCGCCAGCAGTCAACTCTTCTGCGGGACAGGGGATGAGCAGTTCTTC.

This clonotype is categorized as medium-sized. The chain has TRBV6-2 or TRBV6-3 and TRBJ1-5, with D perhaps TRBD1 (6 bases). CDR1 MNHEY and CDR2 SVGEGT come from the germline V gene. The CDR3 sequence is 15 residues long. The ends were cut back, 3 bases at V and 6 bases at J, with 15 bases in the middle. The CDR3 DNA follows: TGTGCCAGCAGTTATTCCGCTGGGGGCTCTCAGCCCCAGCATTTT. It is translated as CASSYSAGGSQPQHF.

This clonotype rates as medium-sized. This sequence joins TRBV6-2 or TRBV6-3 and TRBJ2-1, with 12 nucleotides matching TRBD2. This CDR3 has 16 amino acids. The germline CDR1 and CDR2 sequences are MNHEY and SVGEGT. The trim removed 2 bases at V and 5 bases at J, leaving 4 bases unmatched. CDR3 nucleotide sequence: TGTGCCAGCAGTTACCTGACTAGCGGGAGAGACAATGAGCAGTTCTTC. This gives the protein CASSYLTSGRDNEQFF.

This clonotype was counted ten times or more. The CDR3 nucleotides are TGTGCCAGCAGCTCCTTAGGGGGAAGCAATCAGCCCCAGCATTTT. Protein sequence: CASSSLGGSNQPQHF. The V gene is TRBV7-9, the J gene TRBJ1-5, with a possible D match to TRBD1 (6 bases). Trimming cost V 4 bases and J 1 base, with 11 bases left between them. Germline CDR1 reads SEHNR; CDR2 reads FQNEAQ (reference sequence). CDR3 size: 15 residues.

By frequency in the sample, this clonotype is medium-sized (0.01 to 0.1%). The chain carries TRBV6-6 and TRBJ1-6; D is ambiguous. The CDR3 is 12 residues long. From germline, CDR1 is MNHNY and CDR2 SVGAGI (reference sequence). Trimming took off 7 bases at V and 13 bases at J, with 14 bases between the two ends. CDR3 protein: CASMGLRSPLHF. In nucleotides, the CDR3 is TGTGCCAGCATGGGCCTAAGGTCGCCCCTCCACTTT.